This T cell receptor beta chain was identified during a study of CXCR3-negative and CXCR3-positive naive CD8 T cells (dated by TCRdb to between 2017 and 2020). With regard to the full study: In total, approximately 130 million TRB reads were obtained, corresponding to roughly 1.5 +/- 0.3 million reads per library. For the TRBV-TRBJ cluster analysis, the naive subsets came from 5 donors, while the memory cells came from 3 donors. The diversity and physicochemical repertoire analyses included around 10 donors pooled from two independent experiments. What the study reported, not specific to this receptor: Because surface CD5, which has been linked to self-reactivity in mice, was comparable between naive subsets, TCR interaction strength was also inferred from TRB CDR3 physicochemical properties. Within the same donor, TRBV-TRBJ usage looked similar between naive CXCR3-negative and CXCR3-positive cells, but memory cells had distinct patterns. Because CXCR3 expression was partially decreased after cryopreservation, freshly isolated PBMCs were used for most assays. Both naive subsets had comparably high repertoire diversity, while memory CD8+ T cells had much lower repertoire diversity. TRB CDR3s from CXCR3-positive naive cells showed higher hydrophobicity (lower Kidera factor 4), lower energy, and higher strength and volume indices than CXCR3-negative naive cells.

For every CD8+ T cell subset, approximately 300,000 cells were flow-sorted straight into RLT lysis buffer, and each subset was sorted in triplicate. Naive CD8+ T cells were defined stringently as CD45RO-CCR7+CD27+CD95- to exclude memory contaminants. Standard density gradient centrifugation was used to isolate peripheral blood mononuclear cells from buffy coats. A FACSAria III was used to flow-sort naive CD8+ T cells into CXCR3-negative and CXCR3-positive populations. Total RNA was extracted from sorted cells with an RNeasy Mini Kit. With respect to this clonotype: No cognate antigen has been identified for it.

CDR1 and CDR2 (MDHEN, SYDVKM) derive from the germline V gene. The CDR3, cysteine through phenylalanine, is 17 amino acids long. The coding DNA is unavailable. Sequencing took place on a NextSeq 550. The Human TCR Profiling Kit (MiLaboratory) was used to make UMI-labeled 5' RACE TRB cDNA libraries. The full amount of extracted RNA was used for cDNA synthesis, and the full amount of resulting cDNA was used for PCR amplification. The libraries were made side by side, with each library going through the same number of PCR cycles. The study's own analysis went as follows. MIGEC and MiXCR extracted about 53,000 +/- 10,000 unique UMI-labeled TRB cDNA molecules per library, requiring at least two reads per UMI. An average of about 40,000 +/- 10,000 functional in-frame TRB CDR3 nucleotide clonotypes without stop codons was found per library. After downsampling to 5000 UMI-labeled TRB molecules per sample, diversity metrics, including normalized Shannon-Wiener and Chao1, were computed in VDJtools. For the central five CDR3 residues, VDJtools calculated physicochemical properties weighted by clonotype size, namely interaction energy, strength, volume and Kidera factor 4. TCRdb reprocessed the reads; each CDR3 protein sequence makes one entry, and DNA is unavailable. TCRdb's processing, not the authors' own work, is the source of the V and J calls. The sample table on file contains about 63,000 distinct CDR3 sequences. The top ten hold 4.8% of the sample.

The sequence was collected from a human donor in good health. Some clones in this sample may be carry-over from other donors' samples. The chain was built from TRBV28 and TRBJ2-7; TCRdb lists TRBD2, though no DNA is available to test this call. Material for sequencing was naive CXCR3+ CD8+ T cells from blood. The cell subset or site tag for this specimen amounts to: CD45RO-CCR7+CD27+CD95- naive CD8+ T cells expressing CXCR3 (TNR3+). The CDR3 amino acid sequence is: CASSLSGYKREAYEQYF.